These T cell receptor beta chains were read from a single sample in a study of blood T cell repertoires in COVID-19. Only in-frame clones appear in the TCRdb table, and some are missing; sequencing was by immunoSEQ multiplex PCR. Of about 52,000 clones in the sample, about 91% were seen once. The sequencing input was peripheral blood. These receptor sequences come from a man aged 45 to 65 with active COVID-19. Each CDR3 is given without its conserved first and last residue. Each record gives: V gene, CDR3 protein.

V: TRBV6-5; CDR3: ASFGQGKGQPQH
V: TRBV29-1; CDR3: SVGGQANTGELF
V: TRBV7-2; CDR3: ASSLLAGSSSYEQY
V: TRBV7-9; CDR3: ASSVPVGGSTEAF
V: TRBV2; CDR3: ASSPGTGELF
V: TRBV6-1; CDR3: ASSDGGGNQPQH
V: TRBV19; CDR3: ASSIQQGAGYT
V: TRBV6-5; CDR3: ASRPRGGFAETQY
V: TRBV7-9; CDR3: ASSFTGGQEKLF
V: TRBV7-2; CDR3: ASSLAHQGSYEQY
V: TRBV2; CDR3: ASWTGRTEAF
V: TRBV6-5; CDR3: ASSRYNEQF
V: TRBV11-2; CDR3: ASSLAPRGDTQY
V: TRBV11-1; CDR3: ASSPTDRTYEQY